The sequence of this T cell receptor beta chain was determined in a study of cytomegalovirus exposure and HLA in healthy donors. Measured with immunoSEQ multiplex PCR; TCRdb has only the in-frame clones, and not every one. The sample consists of more than 250,000 clones, about nine tenths of them appearing once. Findings and limits, study-wide: Both high specificity and high sensitivity reportedly marked the classifier's diagnosis of cytomegalovirus status. It was confirmed in vitro that three of the CMV-associated chains were specific for CMV antigens. Cytomegalovirus-associated status was assigned to fewer than 200 TCR beta chains.

Of note for this clone: What it binds is not known.

Sequences were obtained from PBMCs. The sequence came from a woman younger than 45 in good health and CMV-seropositive.

For the CDR3, the DNA is TGCGCCAGCAGCTTGCCGAACACTGAAGCTTTCTTT. As protein: CASSLPNTEAFF. V is TRBV5-1 and J is TRBJ1-1; D call uncertain. This CDR3 region has 12 residues. Germline lookup yields CDR1 SGHRS and CDR2 YFSETQ. V was shortened by 1 base and J by 1 base, with 2 bases between the two germline ends. The full variable domain, its missing parts supplied by reference TRBV5-1 and TRBJ1-1, is KAGVTQTPRYLIKTRGQQVTLSCSPISGHRSVSWYQQTPGQGLQFLFEYFSETQRNKGNFPGRFSGRQFSNSRSEMNVSTLELGDSALYLCASSLPNTEAFFGQGTRLTVV.